These 24 T cell receptor beta chains share one sample of origin, sequenced in a study of blood T cell repertoires in COVID-19. Assay used: immunoSEQ multiplex PCR; TCRdb lists only in-frame clones, some missing. Found here are about 83,000 clones, about 82% of them singletons; the top ten hold 22%. Sample: peripheral blood. The receptors were sampled from a woman of 80 years or more in a cohort sampled during active or convalescent COVID-19.

The V and J genes are TRBV19 and TRBJ2-5; 12 bases fit TRBD2. CDR3 size: 16 residues. V shed 5 bases and J 3 bases; nucleotides not matched to a gene: 7. Germline V CDR1 and CDR2: LNHDA, SQIVND (reference sequence). CDR3 protein: CASSWASGRAKETQYF. CDR3 nucleotide sequence: TGTGCCAGTAGTTGGGCTAGCGGGAGGGCCAAAGAGACCCAGTACTTC.

V and J are TRBV20-1 and TRBJ1-2; possibly TRBD1 for D (5 bases). The CDR3 consists of 13 residues. With 3 bases removed from V and 7 bases from J, the gap between germline ends came to 15 bases. The germline V gene encodes CDR1 DFQATT and CDR2 SNEGSKA (reference sequence). CDR3 nucleotides: TGCAGTGCTAGTCACCAGGGAGGTGCTGGCTACACCTTC. Translated: CSASHQGGAGYTF.

J is TRBJ2-2 and V is TRBV6-2 or TRBV6-3; D might be TRBD2 (5 bases). Germline-derived CDR1 and CDR2 are MNHEY and SVGEGT. With 2 bases removed from V and 2 bases from J, the gap between germline ends came to 9 bases. CDR3 length: 15 residues. In DNA, the CDR3 is TGTGCCAGCAGTTACCCCGGGATAAACACCGGGGAGCTGTTTTTT. Translation gives CASSYPGINTGELFF.

In this sample, this clone turned up once. The chain combines TRBV11-2 with TRBJ1-3; 12 nucleotides agree with TRBD1. Germline V lookup: CDR1 SGHAT, CDR2 FQNNGV. Trimming at V came to 0 bases and at J to 4 bases, leaving 4 bases not matched to a gene. CDR3 length equals 17 residues. This CDR3 is CASSLDGDRGPGNTIYF. In DNA, the CDR3 is TGTGCCAGCAGCTTAGATGGGGACAGGGGGCCCGGAAACACCATATATTTT.

The rearrangement uses TRBV5-6 and TRBJ1-1; perhaps TRBD1 as D (5 bases). V dropped 3 bases and J dropped 3 bases, with 9 bases sitting between them. The CDR3 totals 13 residues. The germline gives CDR1 SGHDT, CDR2 YYEEEE. CDR3 DNA sequence: TGTGCCAGCAGCTGGGGGAGGGACACTGAAGCTTTCTTT. Translating gives CASSWGRDTEAFF.

This chain joins TRBV3-1 (or the pseudogene TRBV3-2) and TRBJ1-3; 8 bases match TRBD1. The germline CDR1 and CDR2 sequences are LGHDT and YNNKEL (reference sequence). With 0 bases clipped from V and 7 bases from J, the junction kept 5 bases outside the gene matches. This CDR3 has 15 residues. CDR3 DNA: TGTGCCAGCAGCCAAGAACGGAACAGGGGGAACACCATATATTTT. This encodes CASSQERNRGNTIYF.

The genes are TRBV7-9 and TRBJ1-1; TRBD1 agrees at 7 bases. The CDR3 contains 16 residues. The J segment lost 1 base and the V segment lost 4 bases, leaving 9 bases of the junction unmatched. CDR1 SEHNR and CDR2 FQNEAQ come from the germline V gene (reference sequence). This CDR3 is CASSWPRDRPNTEAFF. The DNA for the CDR3 is TGTGCCAGCAGCTGGCCCCGGGACAGACCGAACACTGAAGCTTTCTTT.

The V and J genes are TRBV6-4 and TRBJ2-3; TRBD2 aligns across 10 bases. The CDR3 spans 17 residues. Looked up from germline, CDR1 is MRHNA and CDR2 is SNTAGT. V was pared by 7 bases and J by 0 bases, with 10 bases of the junction left unmatched. The CDR3 protein is CASIQRVTSGSTDTQYF. The CDR3 nucleotides read TGTGCCAGCATCCAGCGGGTGACTAGCGGGAGCACAGATACGCAGTATTTT.

This clone has just a few counts. This chain joins TRBV3-1 (or the pseudogene TRBV3-2) and TRBJ1-2; D uncertain. V was trimmed by 0 bases and J by 0 bases, leaving 11 bases between them. Germline V lookup: CDR1 LGHDT, CDR2 YNNKEL (reference sequence). The CDR3 consists of 16 residues. CDR3 coding DNA: TGTGCCAGCAGCCAAGATGTGGTTACTTCTAACTATGGCTACACCTTC. Translation gives CASSQDVVTSNYGYTF.

This chain links TRBV6-6 with TRBJ1-5, with D unclear. The CDR3 extends over 16 amino acids. Germline V lookup: CDR1 MNHNY, CDR2 SVGAGI (reference sequence). Trimming removed 0 bases from V and 0 bases from J, with 9 bases in between. The DNA for the CDR3 is TGTGCCAGCAGTTACTCACAGACCTATAGCAATCAGCCCCAGCATTTT. The encoded protein is CASSYSQTYSNQPQHF.

The rearrangement links TRBV10-2 to TRBJ1-5, with D perhaps matching TRBD1 (5 bases). Germline V lookup: CDR1 WSHSY, CDR2 SAAADI. The CDR3 extends over 16 amino acids. The V end lost 2 bases, the J end lost 3 bases, and 14 bases lay between the germline ends. CDR3 bases: TGCGCCAGCAGTGAGGTTCCCCGACAGCTCAATCAGCCCCAGCATTTT. Translation gives CASSEVPRQLNQPQHF.

The J gene is TRBJ1-1, the V gene TRBV18; weak D call: TRBD1 (5 bases). V was shortened by 1 base and J by 1 base, with 10 bases between the two germline ends. Germline V lookup: CDR1 KGHSH, CDR2 LQKENI. CDR3 size: 15 residues. As DNA, the CDR3 is TGTGCCAGCTCACCACGACAGATCGAGAACACTGAAGCTTTCTTT. It codes for CASSPRQIENTEAFF.

This chain joins TRBV28 and TRBJ1-3; a weak D match, TRBD1 (6 bases). Germline V gene sequence: CDR1 MDHEN, CDR2 SYDVKM. V shed 7 bases and J shed 0 bases, with 13 bases lying between them. The CDR3 is 15 residues long. In DNA, the CDR3 is TGTGCCAGCACCCTTGGACAGTTCTCTGGAAACACCATATATTTT. Translation: CASTLGQFSGNTIYF.

This chain connects TRBV18 to TRBJ2-5, with a possible D match to TRBD1 (7 bases). Deletions cut 4 bases from V and 3 bases from J, with 12 bases between. CDR1 and CDR2 from the germline V gene are KGHSH and LQKENI. The CDR3 is 14 residues long. The CDR3 spells CASSRRGTEETQYF. DNA of the CDR3: TGTGCCAGCTCACGGAGGGGGACAGAAGAGACCCAGTACTTC.

This chain uses TRBV5-1 with TRBJ1-2; D not resolved. Germline-derived CDR1 and CDR2 are SGHRS and YFSETQ. There are 13 residues in the CDR3. Trimming shortened V by 4 bases and J by 7 bases, and 14 bases separated the two germline ends. The CDR3 loop reads CASSPITDTGYTF. The CDR3 DNA is TGCGCCAGCAGCCCGATAACAGACACTGGCTACACCTTC.

The V gene is TRBV3-1 (or the pseudogene TRBV3-2), the J gene TRBJ2-7; D remains unclear. With 4 bases removed from V and 0 bases from J, the gap between germline ends came to 7 bases. Per germline, CDR1 LGHDT and CDR2 YNNKEL (reference sequence). The CDR3 consists of 13 residues. In DNA form, the CDR3 reads TGTGCCAGCAGCCTGTTGAGCTCCTACGAGCAGTACTTC. Amino acids: CASSLLSSYEQYF.

V gene TRBV5-1 combines with J gene TRBJ1-4; D possibly corresponds to TRBD1 (5 bases). Germline-derived CDR1 and CDR2 are SGHRS and YFSETQ. The length of the CDR3 is 14 residues. The ends were cut back, 6 bases at V and 8 bases at J, with 17 bases in the middle. CDR3 in DNA: TGCGCCAGCACCGGGGGTGGGATTGGCGAAAAACTGTTTTTT. Its protein product is CASTGGGIGEKLFF.

The J gene is TRBJ1-1, the V gene TRBV11-3; TRBD1 matches at 9 bases. Germline values: CDR1 SGHNT, CDR2 YENEEA. The CDR3 sequence is 15 residues long. V trimming: 1 base; J trimming: 5 bases; junction bases outside the gene matches: 5. The CDR3 protein is CASSLGQGGSTEAFF. For the CDR3, the DNA is TGTGCCAGCAGCTTAGGACAGGGGGGATCGACTGAAGCTTTCTTT.

The chain employs TRBV28 and TRBJ1-2; 8 bases are shared with TRBD1. There are 14 residues in the CDR3. J gave up 6 bases and V 5 bases, and 8 bases lay outside the gene matches. Germline CDR1 is MDHEN and CDR2 is SYDVKM. The CDR3 protein is CASSSSGGGDGYTF. The CDR3 region has the DNA TGTGCCAGCAGTAGTTCAGGGGGCGGGGATGGCTACACCTTC.

A few counts support this clone. The chain joins TRBV9 to TRBJ1-1; D ambiguous. Germline CDR1 is SGDLS and CDR2 is YYNGEE. CDR3 size: 13 residues. V was trimmed by 3 bases and J by 0 bases, leaving 6 bases between them. CDR3 loop: CASSGGMNTEAFF. For the CDR3, the DNA is TGTGCCAGCAGCGGAGGGATGAACACTGAAGCTTTCTTT.

The chain couples TRBV5-1 to TRBJ2-7; TRBD1 matches 8 bases. This CDR3 is 15 amino acids long. Germline V lookup: CDR1 SGHRS, CDR2 YFSETQ. V gave up 4 bases and J gave up 0 bases; unmatched junction bases: 6. CDR3: CASSGGQAFSYEQYF. CDR3 coding DNA: TGCGCCAGCAGCGGGGGACAGGCGTTCTCCTACGAGCAGTACTTC.

The CDR3 region has the DNA TGTGCCAGCTCACCCCGACTAGCGGGAGGAAATGAGCAGTTCTTC. It encodes CASSPRLAGGNEQFF. This rearrangement joins TRBV18 to TRBJ2-1; 13 bases align to TRBD2. The CDR3 extends over 15 amino acids. With V trimmed by 3 bases and J by 7 bases, 3 bases remained unmatched. Germline CDR1 KGHSH, CDR2 LQKENI.

The V gene is TRBV5-1, the J gene TRBJ2-1; 7 bases align to TRBD2. Per germline, CDR1 SGHRS and CDR2 YFSETQ. The trim removed 3 bases at V and 2 bases at J, leaving 8 bases unmatched. The CDR3 has 16 amino acids. CDR3 residues: CASSSGLGSAYNEQFF. The DNA of the CDR3 is TGCGCCAGCAGCTCCGGACTAGGATCAGCCTACAATGAGCAGTTCTTC.

This clone turned up a few times. This rearrangement joins TRBV14 to TRBJ1-2; TRBD1 might be the D (5 bases). The germline CDR1 and CDR2 sequences are SGHDN and FVKESK. The CDR3 spans 16 residues. The V end lost 4 bases, the J end lost 8 bases, and 23 bases lay between the germline ends. CDR3 nucleotide sequence: TGTGCCAGCAGCCGTACCCCCGGCGGGAGGGGTGAAGGCTACACCTTC. This codes for CASSRTPGGRGEGYTF.